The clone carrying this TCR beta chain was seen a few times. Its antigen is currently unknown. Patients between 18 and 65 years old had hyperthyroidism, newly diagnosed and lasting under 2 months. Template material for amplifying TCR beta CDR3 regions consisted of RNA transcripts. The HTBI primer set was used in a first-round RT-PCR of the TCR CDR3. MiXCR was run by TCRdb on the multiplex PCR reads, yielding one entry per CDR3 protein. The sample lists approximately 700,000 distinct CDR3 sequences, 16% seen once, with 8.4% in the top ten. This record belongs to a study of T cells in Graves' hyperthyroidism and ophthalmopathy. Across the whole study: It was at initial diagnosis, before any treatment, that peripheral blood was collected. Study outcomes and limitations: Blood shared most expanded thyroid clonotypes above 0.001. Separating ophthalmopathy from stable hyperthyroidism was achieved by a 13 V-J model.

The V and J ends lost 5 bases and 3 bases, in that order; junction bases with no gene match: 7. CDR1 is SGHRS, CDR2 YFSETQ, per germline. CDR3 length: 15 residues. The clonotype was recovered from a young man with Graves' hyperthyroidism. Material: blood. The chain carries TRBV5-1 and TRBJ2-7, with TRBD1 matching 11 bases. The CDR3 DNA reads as TGCGCCAGCAGTACCTGGACAGGGGGCGGCTACGAGCAGTACTTC. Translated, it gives CASSTWTGGGYEQYF.